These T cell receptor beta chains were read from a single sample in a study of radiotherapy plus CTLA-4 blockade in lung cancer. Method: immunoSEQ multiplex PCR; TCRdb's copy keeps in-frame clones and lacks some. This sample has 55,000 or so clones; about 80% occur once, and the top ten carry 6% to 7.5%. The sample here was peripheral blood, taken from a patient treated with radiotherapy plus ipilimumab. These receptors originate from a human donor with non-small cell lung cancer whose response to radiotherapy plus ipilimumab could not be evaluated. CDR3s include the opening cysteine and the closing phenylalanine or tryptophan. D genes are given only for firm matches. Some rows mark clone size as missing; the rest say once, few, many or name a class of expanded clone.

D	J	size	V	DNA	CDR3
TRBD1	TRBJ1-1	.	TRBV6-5	TGTGCCAGCAGACTTGGACAGGCCAGGAACACTGAAGCTTTCTTT	CASRLGQARNTEAFF
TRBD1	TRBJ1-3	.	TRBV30	TGTGCCTGTAGGACAGGGGGCTCTGGAAACACCATATATTTT	CACRTGGSGNTIYF
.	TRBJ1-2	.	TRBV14	TGTGCCAGCAGCCATAGCGCCACCTTC	CASSHSATF
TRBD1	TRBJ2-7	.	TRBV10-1	TGCGCCAGCAGTGAGGGGACAGGGGGCTCAGACGAGCAGTACTTC	CASSEGTGGSDEQYF
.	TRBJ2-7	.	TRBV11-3	TGTGCCAGCAGCTTAGATCAACTATCTGATTTGTACTTC	CASSLDQLSDLYF
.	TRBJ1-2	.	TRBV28	TGTGCCAGCAGTTTATTGGGGGGAGAGGGTTATGGCTACACCTTC	CASSLLGGEGYGYTF
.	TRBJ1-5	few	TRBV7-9	TGTGCCAGCAGCCGGGGAAGTAGTCAGCCCCAGCATTTT	CASSRGSSQPQHF
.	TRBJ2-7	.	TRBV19	TGTGCCAGTAGTATAGCGGGTCCCTACGAGCAGTACTTC	CASSIAGPYEQYF
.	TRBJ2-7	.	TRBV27	TGTGCCAGCAGTTTGACCTACGGGGGGCTATACGAGCAGTACTTC	CASSLTYGGLYEQYF
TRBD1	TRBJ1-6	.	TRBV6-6	TGTGCCAGCAGGGAAACAGGGGGTTCACCCCTCCACTTT	CASRETGGSPLHF
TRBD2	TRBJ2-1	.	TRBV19	TGTGCCAGTAGTATAATAGGAGCGGGAGGTAGGAATGAGCAGTTCTTC	CASSIIGAGGRNEQFF
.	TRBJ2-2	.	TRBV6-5	TGTGCCAGCAGTTACAACAGCGGGTCAGATGGGGAGCTGTTTTTT	CASSYNSGSDGELFF
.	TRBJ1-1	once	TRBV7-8	TGTGCCAGCAGCTTAGCCACAGGGCTCACTGAAGCTTTCTTT	CASSLATGLTEAFF
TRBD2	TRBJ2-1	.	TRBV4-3	TGCGCCAGCAGCCCTGCGGGACTAGTGGGCAATGAGCAGTTCTTC	CASSPAGLVGNEQFF
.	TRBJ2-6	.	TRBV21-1	TGTGCCGGGGGACAGAGCTCTGGGGCCAACGTCCTGACTTTC	CAGGQSSGANVLTF
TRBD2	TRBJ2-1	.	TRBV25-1	TGTGCCAGCAGCACCAGCGGGAGGCACAATGAGCAGTTCTTC	CASSTSGRHNEQFF